A selection of T cell receptor beta chains follows, all from one sample in a study of long-term antiretroviral therapy in people with HIV. The protocol was immunoSEQ multiplex PCR, while the TCRdb copy is restricted to in-frame clones and leaves out a portion. Of fewer than 35,000 clones in the sample, over 75% are singletons; the top ten hold about 4.4%. The source material was unsorted PBMCs, sampled about 3.4 years after starting antiretroviral therapy. Source of these receptors: a young man with HIV. CDR3s include the opening cysteine and the closing phenylalanine or tryptophan. A D gene is named only where the DNA matches it firmly. Not every row has a clone size; where given, it reads once, few, many or a size class.

TRBJ1-5 . . TRBV6-1 TGTGCCAGCAGGGAGGGAGGGAGCAATCAGCCCCAGCATTTT CASREGGSNQPQHF
TRBJ2-7 . TRBD1 TRBV7-8 TGTGCCAGCAGCTTACTAGACCCCGGGACAGGGGGCCACGAGCAGTACTTC CASSLLDPGTGGHEQYF
TRBJ1-5 . . TRBV18 TGTGCCAGCTCACCATTGGGTAGGGATCAGCCCCAGCATTTT CASSPLGRDQPQHF
TRBJ1-5 . . TRBV10-2 TGCGCCAGCAGTGAGTCGAGAGTGGGCAATCAGCCCCAGCATTTT CASSESRVGNQPQHF
TRBJ2-2 once . TRBV6-5 TGTGCCAGCAGTTACTCTGATGACACCGGGGAGCTGTTTTTT CASSYSDDTGELFF
TRBJ1-5 . . TRBV2 TGTGCCAGCGTTTATGGGTTGGATCAGCCCCAGCATTTT CASVYGLDQPQHF
TRBJ1-5 . . TRBV19 TGTGCCAGTAGCCCTGACCCTAGGAGGCAGCCCCAGCATTTT CASSPDPRRQPQHF
TRBJ2-7 . . TRBV7-2 TGTGCCAGCAGCTTAGCGGGCAGCAGCTCCTACGAGCAGTACTTC CASSLAGSSSYEQYF
TRBJ2-1 . TRBD1 TRBV27 TGTGCCAGCAGCTCCGGGACAGGGGCCTACAATGAGCAGTTCTTC CASSSGTGAYNEQFF
TRBJ2-6 . TRBD2 TRBV5-6 TGTGCCAGCAGCGCTGGCGGGACTAGCGGCTACTCTGGGGCCAACGTCCTGACTTTC CASSAGGTSGYSGANVLTF
TRBJ2-1 . . TRBV11-2 TGTGCCAGCAGCTTAGTTCAGAATGAGCAGTTCTTC CASSLVQNEQFF
TRBJ2-7 . TRBD1 TRBV13 TGTGCCAGCAGCATCCGGGACAGGGGGTTTCAATCCTACGAGCAGTACTTC CASSIRDRGFQSYEQYF